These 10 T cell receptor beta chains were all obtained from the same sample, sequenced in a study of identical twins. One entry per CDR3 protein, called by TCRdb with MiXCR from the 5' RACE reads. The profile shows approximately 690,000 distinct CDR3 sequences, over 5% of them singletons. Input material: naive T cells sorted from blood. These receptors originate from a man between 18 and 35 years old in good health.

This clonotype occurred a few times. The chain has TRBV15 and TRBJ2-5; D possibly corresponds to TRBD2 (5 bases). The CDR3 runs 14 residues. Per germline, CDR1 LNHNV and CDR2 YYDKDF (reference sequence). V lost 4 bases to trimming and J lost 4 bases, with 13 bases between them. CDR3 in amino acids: CATSKVSGLETQYF. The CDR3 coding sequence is TGTGCCACCAGCAAGGTCAGCGGTTTAGAGACCCAGTACTTC.

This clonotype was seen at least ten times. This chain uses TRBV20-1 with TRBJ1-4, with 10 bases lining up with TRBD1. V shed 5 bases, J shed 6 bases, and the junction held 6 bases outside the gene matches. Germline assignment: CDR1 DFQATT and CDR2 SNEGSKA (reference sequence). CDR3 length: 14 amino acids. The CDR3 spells CSAESGTGDEKLFF. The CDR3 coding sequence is TGCAGTGCTGAGTCCGGGACAGGGGATGAAAAACTGTTTTTT.

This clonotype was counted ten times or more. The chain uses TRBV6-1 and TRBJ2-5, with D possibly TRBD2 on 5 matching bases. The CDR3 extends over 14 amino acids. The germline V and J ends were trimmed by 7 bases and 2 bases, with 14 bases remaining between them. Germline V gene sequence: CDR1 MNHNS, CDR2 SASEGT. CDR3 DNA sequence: TGTGCCAGCAAAATTGGACGGGATCAAGAGACCCAGTACTTC. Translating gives CASKIGRDQETQYF.

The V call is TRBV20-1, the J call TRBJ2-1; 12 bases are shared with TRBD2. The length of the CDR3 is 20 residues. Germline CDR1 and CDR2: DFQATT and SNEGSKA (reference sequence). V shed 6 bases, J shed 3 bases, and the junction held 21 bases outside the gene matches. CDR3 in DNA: TGCAGTGCCCCCAATGACCAGACTAGCGGGAGATCAGACCGCTACAATGAGCAGTTCTTC. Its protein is CSAPNDQTSGRSDRYNEQFF.

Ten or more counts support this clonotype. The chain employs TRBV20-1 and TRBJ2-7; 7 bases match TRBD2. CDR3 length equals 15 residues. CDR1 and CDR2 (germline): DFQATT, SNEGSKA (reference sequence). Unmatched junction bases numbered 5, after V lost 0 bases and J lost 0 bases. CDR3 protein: CSARDRRLASYEQYF. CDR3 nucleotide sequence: TGCAGTGCTAGAGATAGGAGACTAGCCTCCTACGAGCAGTACTTC.

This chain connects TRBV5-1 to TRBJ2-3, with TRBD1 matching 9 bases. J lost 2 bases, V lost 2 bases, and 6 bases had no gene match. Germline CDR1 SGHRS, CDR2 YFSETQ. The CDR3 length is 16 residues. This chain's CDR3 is CASSFTGQGLTDTQYF. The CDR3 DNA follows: TGCGCCAGCAGCTTTACCGGACAGGGGCTCACAGATACGCAGTATTTT. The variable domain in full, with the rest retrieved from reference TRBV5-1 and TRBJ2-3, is KAGVTQTPRYLIKTRGQQVTLSCSPISGHRSVSWYQQTPGQGLQFLFEYFSETQRNKGNFPGRFSGRQFSNSRSEMNVSTLELGDSALYLCASSFTGQGLTDTQYFGPGTRLTVL.

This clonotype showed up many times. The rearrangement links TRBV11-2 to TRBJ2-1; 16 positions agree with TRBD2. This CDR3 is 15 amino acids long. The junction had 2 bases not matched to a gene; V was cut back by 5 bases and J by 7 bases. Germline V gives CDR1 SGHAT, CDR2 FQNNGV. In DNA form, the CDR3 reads TGTGCCAGCAGCGGGACTAGCGGGAGGGGGAATGAGCAGTTCTTC. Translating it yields CASSGTSGRGNEQFF. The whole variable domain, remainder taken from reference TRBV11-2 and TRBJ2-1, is EAGVAQSPRYKIIEKRQSVAFWCNPISGHATLYWYQQILGQGPKLLIQFQNNGVVDDSQLPKDRFSAERLKGVDSTLKIQPAKLEDSAVYLCASSGTSGRGNEQFFGPGTRLTVL.

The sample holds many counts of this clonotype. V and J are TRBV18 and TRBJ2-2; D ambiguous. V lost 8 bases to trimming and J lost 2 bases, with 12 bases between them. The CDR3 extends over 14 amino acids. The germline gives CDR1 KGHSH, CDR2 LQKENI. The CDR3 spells CASSPSANTGELFF. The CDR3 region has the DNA TGTGCCAGCAGTCCCAGTGCAAACACCGGGGAGCTGTTTTTT.

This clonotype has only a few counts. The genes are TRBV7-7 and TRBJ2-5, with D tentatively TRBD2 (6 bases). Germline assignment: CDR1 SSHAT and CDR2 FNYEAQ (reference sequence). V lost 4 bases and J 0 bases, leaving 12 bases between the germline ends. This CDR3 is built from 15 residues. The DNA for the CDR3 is TGTGCCAGCAGCTCCGGAGGGCCGTACCAAGAGACCCAGTACTTC. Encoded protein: CASSSGGPYQETQYF. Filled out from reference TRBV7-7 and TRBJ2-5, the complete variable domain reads GAGVSQSPRYKVTKRGQDVTLRCDPISSHATLYWYQQALGQGPEFLTYFNYEAQPDKSGLPSDRFSAERPEGSISTLTIQRTEQRDSAMYRCASSSGGPYQETQYFGPGTRLLVL.

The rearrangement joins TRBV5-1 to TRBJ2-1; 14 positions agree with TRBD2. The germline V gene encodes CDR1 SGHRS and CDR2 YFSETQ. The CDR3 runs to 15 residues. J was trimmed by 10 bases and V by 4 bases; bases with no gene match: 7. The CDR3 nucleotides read TGCGCCAGCAGCGGCGGGACTAGCGGGAGCCGGGAGCAGTTCTTC. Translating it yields CASSGGTSGSREQFF.